This entry lists 4 T cell receptor beta chains sequenced from one sample in a study of T cell responses to AZD1222 COVID-19 vaccine. Clones were sequenced by immunoSEQ multiplex PCR, and TCRdb holds only the in-frame ones, with some missing. This repertoire shows about 160,000 clones, approximately 89% found once; its top ten account for 4.4%. Material: peripheral blood, obtained on day 0 of AZD1222 vaccination. The origin of the receptors is an adult in good health.

The genes are TRBV12-3 or TRBV12-4 and TRBJ1-2; 8 bases match TRBD1. The CDR3 totals 13 residues. With V trimmed by 5 bases and J by 6 bases, 5 bases remained unmatched. CDR3 sequence (DNA): TGTGCCAGCAGTCTCGGACAGGGAAATGGCTACACCTTC. It codes for CASSLGQGNGYTF.

The chain is built from TRBV3-1 (or the pseudogene TRBV3-2) and TRBJ2-7; 9 bases agree with TRBD2. V shed 1 base, J shed 6 bases, and the junction held 7 bases outside the gene matches. CDR1 is LGHDT and CDR2 is YNNKEL in the germline V gene (reference sequence). The CDR3 is made up of 15 amino acids. CDR3 nucleotides: TGTGCCAGCAGCCAAGTAGGGCTAGCGGGACGCGAGCAGTACTTC. This encodes CASSQVGLAGREQYF.

The V call is TRBV7-9, the J call TRBJ2-3, with TRBD2 matching 9 bases. Trimming removed 2 bases from V and 1 base from J; junction bases left unmatched: 7. CDR3 length equals 17 residues. Germline-derived CDR1 and CDR2 are SEHNR and FQNEAQ (reference sequence). In DNA, the CDR3 is TGTGCCAGCAGCTTAAGGGTAAAGCGGGAGGGCACAGATACGCAGTATTTT. This translates into CASSLRVKREGTDTQYF.

This clone was seen a few times. This rearrangement joins TRBV7-2 to TRBJ2-7; 7 nucleotides line up with TRBD1. Germline values: CDR1 SGHTA, CDR2 FQGNSA. This CDR3 spans 13 amino acids. V shed 4 bases and J 13 bases; nucleotides not matched to a gene: 13. Here the CDR3 DNA reads TGTGCCAGCAGCTCGTCTTCCGGGACAGACTTATACTTC. The encoded protein is CASSSSSGTDLYF. The full variable domain, with the rest looked up from reference TRBV7-2 and TRBJ2-7, is GAGVSQSPSNKVTEKGKDVELRCDPISGHTALYWYRQSLGQGLEFLIYFQGNSAPDKSGLPSDRFSAERTGGSVSTLTIQRTQQEDSAVYLCASSSSSGTDLYFGPGTRLTVT.